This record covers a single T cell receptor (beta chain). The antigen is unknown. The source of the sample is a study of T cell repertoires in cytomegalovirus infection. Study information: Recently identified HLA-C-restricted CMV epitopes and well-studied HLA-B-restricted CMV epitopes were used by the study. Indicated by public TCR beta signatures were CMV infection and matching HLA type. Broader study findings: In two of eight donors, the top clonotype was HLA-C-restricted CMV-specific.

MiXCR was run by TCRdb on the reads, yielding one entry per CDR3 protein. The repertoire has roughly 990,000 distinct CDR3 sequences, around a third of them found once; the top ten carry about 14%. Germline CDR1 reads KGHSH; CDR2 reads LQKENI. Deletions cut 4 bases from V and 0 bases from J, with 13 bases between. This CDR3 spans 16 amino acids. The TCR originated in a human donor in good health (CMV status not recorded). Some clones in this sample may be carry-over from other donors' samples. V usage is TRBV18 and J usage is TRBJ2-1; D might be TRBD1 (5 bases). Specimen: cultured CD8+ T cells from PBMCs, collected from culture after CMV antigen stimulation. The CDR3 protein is CASSLDRQSSYNEQFF. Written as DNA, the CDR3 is TGTGCCAGCTCACTAGATAGACAGAGCTCCTACAATGAGCAGTTCTTC.